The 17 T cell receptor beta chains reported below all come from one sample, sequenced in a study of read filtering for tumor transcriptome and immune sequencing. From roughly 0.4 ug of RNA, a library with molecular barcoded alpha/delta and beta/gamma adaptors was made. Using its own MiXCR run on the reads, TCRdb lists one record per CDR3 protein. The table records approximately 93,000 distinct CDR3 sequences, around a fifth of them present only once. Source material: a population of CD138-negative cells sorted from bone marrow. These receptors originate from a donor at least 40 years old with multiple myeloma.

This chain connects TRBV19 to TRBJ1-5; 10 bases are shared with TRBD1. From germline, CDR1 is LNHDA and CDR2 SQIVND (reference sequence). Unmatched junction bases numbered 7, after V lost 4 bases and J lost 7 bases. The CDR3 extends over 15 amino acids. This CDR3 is CASSTRDRGRQPQHF. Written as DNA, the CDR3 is TGTGCCAGTAGTACCCGGGACAGGGGCCGCCAGCCCCAGCATTTT.

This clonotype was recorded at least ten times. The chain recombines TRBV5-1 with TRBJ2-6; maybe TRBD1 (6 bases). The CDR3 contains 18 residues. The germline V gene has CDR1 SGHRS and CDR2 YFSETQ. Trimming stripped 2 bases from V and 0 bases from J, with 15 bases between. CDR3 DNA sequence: TGCGCCAGCAGCTTTCTAACAGGGTTCGCCTCTGGGGCCAACGTCCTGACTTTC. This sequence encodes CASSFLTGFASGANVLTF.

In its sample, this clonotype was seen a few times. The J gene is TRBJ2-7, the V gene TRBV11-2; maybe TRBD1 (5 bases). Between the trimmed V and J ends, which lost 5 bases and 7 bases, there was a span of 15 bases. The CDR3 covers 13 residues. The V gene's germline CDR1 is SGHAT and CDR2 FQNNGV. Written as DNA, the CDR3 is TGTGCCAGCAGCCCAGGGTGGCTGGGTGAGCAGTACTTC. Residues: CASSPGWLGEQYF.

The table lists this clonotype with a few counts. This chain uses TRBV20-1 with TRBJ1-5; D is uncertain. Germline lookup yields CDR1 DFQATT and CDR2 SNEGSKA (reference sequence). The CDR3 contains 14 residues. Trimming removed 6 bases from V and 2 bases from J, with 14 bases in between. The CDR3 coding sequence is TGCAGTGCCCTGGTTCCGAGGGGCAATCAGCCCCAGCATTTT. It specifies CSALVPRGNQPQHF.

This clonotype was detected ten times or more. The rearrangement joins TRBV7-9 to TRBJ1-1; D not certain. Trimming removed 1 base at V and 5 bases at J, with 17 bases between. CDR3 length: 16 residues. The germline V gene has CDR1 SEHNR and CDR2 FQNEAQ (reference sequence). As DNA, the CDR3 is TGTGCCAGCAGCTTAGGCCCCTCAATCAGAGGTACTGAAGCTTTCTTT. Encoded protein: CASSLGPSIRGTEAFF.

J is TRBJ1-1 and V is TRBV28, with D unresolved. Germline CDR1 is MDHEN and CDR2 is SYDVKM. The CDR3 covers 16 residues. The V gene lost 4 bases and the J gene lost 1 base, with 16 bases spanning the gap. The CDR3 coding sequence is TGTGCCAGCAGTTCTCCTCAATTACAGCAGAACACTGAAGCTTTCTTT. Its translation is CASSSPQLQQNTEAFF.

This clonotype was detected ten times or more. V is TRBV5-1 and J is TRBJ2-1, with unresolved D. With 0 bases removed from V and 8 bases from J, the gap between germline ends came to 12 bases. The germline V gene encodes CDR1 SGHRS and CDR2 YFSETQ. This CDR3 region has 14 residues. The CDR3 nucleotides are TGCGCCAGCAGCTTGGGTCAGGTTGATGATGAGCAGTTCTTC. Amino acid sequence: CASSLGQVDDEQFF.

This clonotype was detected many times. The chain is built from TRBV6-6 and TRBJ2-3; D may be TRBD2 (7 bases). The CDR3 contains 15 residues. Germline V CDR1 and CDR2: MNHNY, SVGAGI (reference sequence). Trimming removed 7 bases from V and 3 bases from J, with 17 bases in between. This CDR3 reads CASTHWGGQTDTQYF. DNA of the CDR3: TGTGCCAGCACCCACTGGGGGGGCCAGACAGATACGCAGTATTTT.

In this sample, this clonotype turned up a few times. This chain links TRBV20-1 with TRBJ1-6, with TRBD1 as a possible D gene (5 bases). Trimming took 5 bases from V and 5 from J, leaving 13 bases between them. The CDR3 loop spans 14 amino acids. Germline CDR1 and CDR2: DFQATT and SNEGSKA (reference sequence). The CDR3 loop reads CSAPLRADNSPLHF. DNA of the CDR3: TGCAGTGCTCCCCTCAGGGCCGATAATTCACCCCTCCACTTT.

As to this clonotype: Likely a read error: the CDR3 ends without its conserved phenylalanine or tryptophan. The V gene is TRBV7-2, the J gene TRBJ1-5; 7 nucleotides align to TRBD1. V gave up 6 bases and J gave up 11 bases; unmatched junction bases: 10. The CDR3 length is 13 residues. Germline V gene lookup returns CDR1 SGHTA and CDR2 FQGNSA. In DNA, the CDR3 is TGTGCCAGCAGTTTCGACAGGGAGTCAACCCAGCATTAT. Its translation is CASSFDRESTQHY.

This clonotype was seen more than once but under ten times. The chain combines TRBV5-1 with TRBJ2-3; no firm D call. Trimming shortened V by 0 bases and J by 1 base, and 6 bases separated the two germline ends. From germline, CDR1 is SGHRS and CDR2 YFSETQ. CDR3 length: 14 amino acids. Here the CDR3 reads CASSLEWGTDTQYF. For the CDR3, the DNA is TGCGCCAGCAGCTTGGAGTGGGGCACAGATACGCAGTATTTT.

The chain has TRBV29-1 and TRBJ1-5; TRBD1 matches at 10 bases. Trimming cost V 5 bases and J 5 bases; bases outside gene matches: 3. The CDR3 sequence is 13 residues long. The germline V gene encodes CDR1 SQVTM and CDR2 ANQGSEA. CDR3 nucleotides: TGCAGCGTTTCCGGGACAGGGGATCAGCCCCAGCATTTT. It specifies CSVSGTGDQPQHF.

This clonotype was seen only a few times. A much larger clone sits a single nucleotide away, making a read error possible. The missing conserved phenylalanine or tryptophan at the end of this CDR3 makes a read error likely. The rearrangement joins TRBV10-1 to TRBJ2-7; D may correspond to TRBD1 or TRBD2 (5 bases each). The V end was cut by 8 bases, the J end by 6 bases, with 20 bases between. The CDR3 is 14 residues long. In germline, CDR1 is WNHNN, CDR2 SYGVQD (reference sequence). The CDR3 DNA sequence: TGCGCCAGCGGGTACGGGGCTAGTCCGGCCGAGCAGTACATC. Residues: CASGYGASPAEQYI.

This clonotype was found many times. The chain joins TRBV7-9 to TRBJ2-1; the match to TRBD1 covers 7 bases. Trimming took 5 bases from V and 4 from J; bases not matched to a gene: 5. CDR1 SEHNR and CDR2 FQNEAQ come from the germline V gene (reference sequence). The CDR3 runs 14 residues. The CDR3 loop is CASSLGTDYNEQFF. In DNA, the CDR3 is TGTGCCAGCAGCCTGGGGACAGATTACAATGAGCAGTTCTTC.

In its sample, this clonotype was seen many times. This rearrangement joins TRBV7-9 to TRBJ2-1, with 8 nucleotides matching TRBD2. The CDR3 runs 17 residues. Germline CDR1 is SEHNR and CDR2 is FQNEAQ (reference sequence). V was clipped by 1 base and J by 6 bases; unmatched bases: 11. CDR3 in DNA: TGTGCCAGCAGCTTAGGCCTAGCGGGCCACAAACCCAATGAGCAGTTCTTC. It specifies CASSLGLAGHKPNEQFF.

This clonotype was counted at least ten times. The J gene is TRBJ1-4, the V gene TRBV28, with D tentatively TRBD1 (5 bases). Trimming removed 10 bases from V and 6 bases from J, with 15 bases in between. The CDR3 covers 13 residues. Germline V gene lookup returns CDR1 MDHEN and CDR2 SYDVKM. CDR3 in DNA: TGTGCCATCCAGGGAGCGTTGGATGAAAAACTGTTTTTT. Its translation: CAIQGALDEKLFF.

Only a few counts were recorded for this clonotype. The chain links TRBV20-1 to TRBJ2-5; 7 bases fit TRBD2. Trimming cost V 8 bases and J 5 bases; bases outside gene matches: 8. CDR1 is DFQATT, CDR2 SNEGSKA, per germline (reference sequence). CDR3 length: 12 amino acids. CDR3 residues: CSSFREGETQYF. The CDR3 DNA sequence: TGCAGTTCCTTCAGGGAGGGGGAGACCCAGTACTTC.